A selection of T cell receptor beta chains follows, all from one sample in a study of naive and memory T cell subsets. From the UMI-ligation and nested PCR reads, TCRdb called clonotypes with MiXCR, one entry per CDR3 protein. The table shows 95,000 to 150,000 distinct CDR3 sequences, with around a third occurring only once. Sequenced material: central memory CD4+ T cells from blood. These TCRs come from a human donor in good health. The CDR3 runs from the conserved cysteine through the conserved F or W. D genes are given only for firm matches. Size tells how often a clone was seen (once, few, many) or the class of an expanded clone, and some rows leave it out.

TRBV2,TRBJ2-4,-,-,13,TGTGCCAGCACAGGGGCGGCCAAAAACATTCAGTACTTC,CASTGAAKNIQYF
TRBV7-9,TRBJ2-3,-,-,13,TGTGCCAGCAGTTACGAGGGCACAGATACGCAGTATTTT,CASSYEGTDTQYF
TRBV20-1,TRBJ1-3,-,-,16,TGCAGTGCTAGAGCTACTGGAGGGGGGCCTGGAAACACCATATATTTT,CSARATGGGPGNTIYF
TRBV10-3,TRBJ2-1,-,few,12,TGTGCCATCAGTGGGGGGACGACCGAGCAGTTCTTC,CAISGGTTEQFF
TRBV7-2,TRBJ2-1,-,-,14,TGTGCCAGCAATCAGGGCCGGACCTACAATGAGCAGTTCTTC,CASNQGRTYNEQFF
TRBV6-5,TRBJ2-7,-,many,16,TGTGCCAGCAGTTATGGTAGACAGGTTGGCGCCTACGAGCAGTACTTC,CASSYGRQVGAYEQYF
TRBV20-1,TRBJ1-5,-,-,13,TGCAGTGCTAGAAGCAGGGACCATCAGCCCCAGCATTTT,CSARSRDHQPQHF
TRBV2,TRBJ1-2,-,-,12,TGTGCCAGCAGTGGCAGGGGCAGAGGCTACACCTTC,CASSGRGRGYTF
TRBV18,TRBJ2-3,TRBD2,-,19,TGTGCCAGCTCACCACTTCGAGCTAGCGGGAGCAGGAGCACAGATACGCAGTATTTT,CASSPLRASGSRSTDTQYF
TRBV29-1,TRBJ2-4,-,-,15,TGCAGCGTCCGAGGGGGACCGGTTTCCAAAAACATTCAGTACTTC,CSVRGGPVSKNIQYF
TRBV5-1,TRBJ1-2,TRBD1,few,14,TGCGCCAGCAGCCATCAAGAGGGACAGCCACTCTACACCTTC,CASSHQEGQPLYTF
TRBV10-3,TRBJ2-5,-,-,12,TGTGCCATCAGTCGGGCTGGAGAGACCCAGTACTTC,CAISRAGETQYF
TRBV6-5,TRBJ2-1,-,-,13,TGTGCCAGCAGTTACTCGATACTACATGAGCAGTTCTTC,CASSYSILHEQFF
TRBV11-2,TRBJ2-3,TRBD2,few,17,TGTGCCAGCAGCCCCTACAAACTGGGACTAGCGGCAGATACGCAGTATTTT,CASSPYKLGLAADTQYF
TRBV29-1,TRBJ2-1,-,-,14,TGCAGCTCGACCCTCGGAGGTCAGGTTAATGAGCAGTTCTTC,CSSTLGGQVNEQFF
TRBV5-1,TRBJ2-1,-,few,12,TGCGCCAGCGCGGTCGAGGGGAATGAGCAGTTCTTC,CASAVEGNEQFF
TRBV29-1,TRBJ2-5,TRBD1,many,13,TGCAGCTACAGGGGAGTGAGCCAAGAGACCCAGTACTTC,CSYRGVSQETQYF